These 20 T cell receptor beta chains were all obtained from the same sample, sequenced in a study of cytomegalovirus exposure and HLA in healthy donors. Sequenced by immunoSEQ multiplex PCR; TCRdb stores in-frame clones only, minus some. The repertoire holds roughly 60,000 clones, with 90% to 97% as singletons. Source material: PBMCs. Source of these receptors: a woman between 18 and 29 years old in good health and CMV-seronegative.

The J gene is TRBJ1-1, the V gene TRBV4-3, with D possibly being TRBD1 (6 bases). The CDR3 has 15 residues. V was cut by 3 bases and J by 1 base, with 12 bases left in between. The germline V gene encodes CDR1 LGHNA and CDR2 YSLEER. CDR3 region: CASSQGGPGNTEAFF. CDR3 nucleotide sequence: TGCGCCAGCAGCCAGGGGGGGCCGGGGAACACTGAAGCTTTCTTT.

This chain joins TRBV6-1 and TRBJ1-5; no clear D gene. Germline-derived CDR1 and CDR2 are MNHNS and SASEGT. The V end was cut by 10 bases, the J end by 4 bases, with 17 bases between. The length of the CDR3 is 14 residues. CDR3 nucleotides: TGTGCCACCCGGGAGAACCACCCGAATCAGCCCCAGCATTTT. Translation gives CATRENHPNQPQHF.

Here the CDR3 DNA reads TGTGCCAGCAGCGTAGCTACGGGGGGGATAGGGGGTGCAGATACGCAGTATTTT. It encodes CASSVATGGIGGADTQYF. V gene TRBV9 combines with J gene TRBJ2-3; 8 bases align to TRBD2. V lost 0 bases, J lost 4 bases, and 13 bases stayed unmatched. This CDR3 comprises 18 residues. Germline loops: CDR1 SGDLS, CDR2 YYNGEE.

This clone was counted a single time. The V and J genes are TRBV29-1 and TRBJ2-1; 8 bases align to TRBD2. Germline-derived CDR1 and CDR2 are SQVTM and ANQGSEA. With V trimmed by 4 bases and J by 4 bases, 6 bases remained unmatched. The CDR3 is 14 residues long. CDR3 DNA sequence: TGCAGCGTTGGTTGGACTAGCCCTTACAATGAGCAGTTCTTC. Amino acids: CSVGWTSPYNEQFF.

This clone has only a few counts. The CDR3 reads CASSQRLRSYEQYF. CDR3 DNA: TGTGCCAGCAGCCAACGACTCCGCTCCTACGAGCAGTACTTC. The V and J genes are TRBV14 and TRBJ2-7; D unclear. The length of the CDR3 is 14 residues. Germline CDR1 is SGHDN and CDR2 is FVKESK. V gave up 2 bases and J gave up 0 bases, with 8 bases separating them.

The rearrangement uses TRBV7-2 and TRBJ2-5; no clear D gene. Per the germline V gene, CDR1 is SGHTA and CDR2 is FQGNSA. The length of the CDR3 is 13 residues. Trimming removed 2 bases from V and 5 bases from J, with 9 bases in between. In nucleotides, the CDR3 is TGTGCCAGCAGCTTAAACCACCGGGAGACCCAGTACTTC. Translation: CASSLNHRETQYF.

V usage is TRBV2 and J usage is TRBJ1-1; 7 bases agree with TRBD1. The CDR3 contains 11 residues. V was clipped by 9 bases and J by 8 bases; unmatched bases: 6. Germline V gene lookup returns CDR1 SNHLY and CDR2 FYNNEI. CDR3 bases: TGTGCCAGTACAAACAGGGGAGAAGCTTTCTTT. Encoded protein: CASTNRGEAFF.

The chain combines TRBV19 with TRBJ2-5, with a tentative D call TRBD1 (5 bases). Trimming shortened V by 0 bases and J by 2 bases, and 10 bases separated the two germline ends. CDR3 length: 15 residues. Germline V gene lookup returns CDR1 LNHDA and CDR2 SQIVND (reference sequence). CDR3 DNA sequence: TGTGCCAGTAGTATAGACACGGACACGCAAGAGACCCAGTACTTC. Residues: CASSIDTDTQETQYF.

This clone was picked up one time. The chain links TRBV7-6 to TRBJ2-5, with D tentatively TRBD2 (5 bases). Trimming pared 5 bases from V and 7 bases from J, leaving 14 bases between. CDR3 size: 13 residues. In germline, CDR1 is SGHVS, CDR2 FNYEAQ. CDR3: CASSGPGGGTQYF. The CDR3 bases are TGTGCCAGCAGCGGCCCGGGTGGAGGGACCCAGTACTTC.

The gene calls are TRBV7-8 and TRBJ2-6, with 12 nucleotides matching TRBD1. Trimming took 2 bases from V and 2 from J; bases not matched to a gene: 13. Germline CDR1 SGHVS, CDR2 FQNEAQ. The CDR3 loop spans 21 amino acids. CDR3 sequence (DNA): TGTGCCAGCAGCTTAATGGGTCTGGGACAGGGGGCATCAGCTGGGGCCAACGTCCTGACTTTC. Its translation: CASSLMGLGQGASAGANVLTF.

This rearrangement joins TRBV28 to TRBJ1-2; 8 positions match TRBD1. The germline V gene encodes CDR1 MDHEN and CDR2 SYDVKM. V shed 1 base and J 3 bases; nucleotides not matched to a gene: 4. The CDR3 is 15 amino acids. CDR3 in DNA: TGTGCCAGCAGTTTATTTGCGGGACAGGACTATGGCTACACCTTC. This sequence encodes CASSLFAGQDYGYTF.

The V call is TRBV28, the J call TRBJ2-1; TRBD2 agrees at 8 bases. Germline values: CDR1 MDHEN, CDR2 SYDVKM. This CDR3 comprises 15 residues. The junction had 9 bases not matched to a gene; V was cut back by 6 bases and J by 5 bases. In nucleotides, the CDR3 is TGTGCCAGCAGACTTCGGGGGGGGCTCAACAATGAGCAGTTCTTC. Its protein product is CASRLRGGLNNEQFF.

This clone was observed a single time. The CDR3 nucleotides read TGTGCCAGTAGTATAGCGGCTAGCGGGAGGGACAATGAGCAGTTCTTC. Encoded protein: CASSIAASGRDNEQFF. J is TRBJ2-1 and V is TRBV19; TRBD2 agrees at 12 bases. V lost 1 base and J lost 5; bases outside the gene matches: 3. Germline V gene lookup returns CDR1 LNHDA and CDR2 SQIVND (reference sequence). The CDR3 sequence is 16 residues long.

The chain joins TRBV4-3 to TRBJ1-1; D possibly corresponds to TRBD1 (6 bases). Trimming removed 1 base at V and 1 base at J, with 10 bases between. Germline values: CDR1 LGHNA, CDR2 YSLEER. The CDR3 spans 15 residues. The CDR3 sequence is CASSQVGAENTEAFF. The DNA of the CDR3 is TGCGCCAGCAGCCAAGTGGGGGCAGAGAACACTGAAGCTTTCTTT.

V and J are TRBV4-1 and TRBJ1-4; D remains unclear. CDR1 and CDR2 (germline): MGHRA, YSYEKL. V lost 0 bases, J lost 7 bases, and 12 bases lay in between. CDR3 length: 15 residues. The CDR3 region is CASSQEPVAGEKLFF. CDR3 bases: TGCGCCAGCAGCCAAGAGCCAGTCGCGGGTGAAAAACTGTTTTTT.

The chain has TRBV2 and TRBJ1-4, with 8 bases that match TRBD1. There are 13 residues in the CDR3. The germline gives CDR1 SNHLY, CDR2 FYNNEI. The J segment lost 7 bases and the V segment lost 3 bases, leaving 1 base of the junction unmatched. CDR3 DNA sequence: TGTGCCAGCAGTGACAGGGGGCGTGAAAAACTGTTTTTT. The encoded protein is CASSDRGREKLFF.

The V gene is TRBV19, the J gene TRBJ1-5, with D unclear. The V end lost 2 bases, the J end lost 9 bases, and 23 bases lay between the germline ends. CDR1 and CDR2 from the germline V gene are LNHDA and SQIVND (reference sequence). The length of the CDR3 is 17 residues. In nucleotides, the CDR3 is TGTGCCAGTAGTATACCGGCGGGTTCGCCAGGCCCCTGGCCCCAGCATTTT. Its translation: CASSIPAGSPGPWPQHF. Supplemented by reference TRBV19 and TRBJ1-5, the full variable domain reads DGGITQSPKYLFRKEGQNVTLSCEQNLNHDAMYWYRQDPGQGLRLIYYSQIVNDFQKGDIAEGYSVSREKKESFPLTVTSAQKNPTAFYLCASSIPAGSPGPWPQHFGDGTRLSIL.

This chain connects TRBV6-1 to TRBJ1-2, with 10 positions matching TRBD1. The germline V gene encodes CDR1 MNHNS and CDR2 SASEGT. V shed 1 base and J 6 bases; nucleotides not matched to a gene: 17. The CDR3 is made up of 19 amino acids. This CDR3 reads CASSEEGRDRGPFGDGYTF. The CDR3 DNA follows: TGTGCCAGCAGTGAAGAGGGCCGGGACAGGGGTCCCTTTGGGGATGGCTACACCTTC.

This rearrangement joins TRBV9 to TRBJ2-1; TRBD2 is a possible D gene (9 bases). CDR1 is SGDLS and CDR2 is YYNGEE in the germline V gene. Trimming left V 7 bases short and J 3 bases short, with 20 bases between. The CDR3 has 16 amino acids. For the CDR3, the DNA is TGTGCCAGCTCAGGGGGCGGGAGGGCCGACTACAATGAGCAGTTCTTC. It is translated as CASSGGGRADYNEQFF.

This chain links TRBV4-1 with TRBJ2-7, with D possibly being TRBD2 (5 bases). CDR1 is MGHRA, CDR2 YSYEKL, per germline. Trimming removed 5 bases from V and 0 bases from J, with 23 bases in between. This CDR3 contains 18 residues. The DNA of the CDR3 is TGCGCCAGCAGCTATGCCCACCCGAGCGGCAAGAGCTCCTACGAGCAGTACTTC. Translated, it gives CASSYAHPSGKSSYEQYF.